This T cell receptor (beta chain) was sequenced for a study of blood T cell repertoires in COVID-19. Study background: Acute and convalescent COVID-19 specimens originated in the United States, Italy and Spain. Nucleic acid was either cDNA or gDNA, and it came from T cells, B-cell-depleted T cells, or PBMCs.

Per the original data handling: It was from reference gene primer amplification that nucleated cell counts were estimated. Assay: immunoSEQ multiplex PCR; the TCRdb copy retains only in-frame clones and omits some. That table gives V, J and clone size, and the DNA gave D and trimming. The table includes roughly 120,000 clones, more than 75% detected once. Germline assignment: CDR1 KGHDR and CDR2 SFDVKD. The CDR3 spans 19 residues. V lost 5 bases, J lost 5 bases, and 11 bases stayed unmatched. This receptor was taken from a middle-aged man with acute or convalescent COVID-19. Sequencing input: peripheral blood. V gene TRBV24-1 combines with J gene TRBJ2-2; 15 bases are a match to TRBD2. The CDR3, as DNA: TGTGCCACCAGTGGAGGGACTAGCGGGAGGAAAGTTCGGACCGGGGAGCTGTTTTTT. The encoded protein is CATSGGTSGRKVRTGELFF.